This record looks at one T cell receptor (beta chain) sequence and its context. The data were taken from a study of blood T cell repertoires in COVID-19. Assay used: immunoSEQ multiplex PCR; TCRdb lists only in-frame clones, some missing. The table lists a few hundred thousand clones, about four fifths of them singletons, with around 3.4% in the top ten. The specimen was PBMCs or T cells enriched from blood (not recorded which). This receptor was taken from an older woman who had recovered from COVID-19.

The CDR3 reads CASSPQGADQPQHF. In nucleotides, the CDR3 is TGTGCCAGCTCACCACAGGGGGCGGATCAGCCCCAGCATTTT. V gene TRBV18 combines with J gene TRBJ1-5; TRBD1 agrees at 7 bases. J was trimmed by 5 bases and V by 1 base; bases with no gene match: 2. Germline V gives CDR1 KGHSH, CDR2 LQKENI. The CDR3 runs 14 residues.